The text below deals with one TCR beta chain. The patients who served as multiple sclerosis controls were treatment-naive and had stable or active relapsing-remitting disease that fulfilled the revised McDonald criteria. Bulk CD8+ and CD4+ cells came from magnetic negative isolation; CD8+ TEMRA by FACS. Reverse transcription of about 0.5 to 1 ug RNA was carried out with random hexamers. The method of amplification for TCR beta CDR3 was immunoSEQ multiplex PCR, covering 54 Vbeta and 13 Jbeta. TCRdb re-analysed the immunoSEQ multiplex PCR reads in MiXCR, keeping a single row per CDR3 protein. The table includes some 300,000 distinct CDR3 sequences, more than 75% detected once. Germline CDR1 reads KGHSH; CDR2 reads LQKENI. The CDR3 loop spans 21 amino acids. The ends lost 0 bases at V and 1 base at J; junction bases unmatched: 15. The data stem from a study of CD8 T cells in Susac syndrome.

Sequenced sample: CD8+ T cells from PBMCs. V and J are TRBV18 and TRBJ2-1, with 10 nucleotides matching TRBD2. This sequence originates from a human donor with multiple sclerosis. The CDR3 sequence is CASSPPKPYPLAGYSYNEQFF. The CDR3 coding sequence is TGTGCCAGCTCACCACCCAAACCGTACCCACTAGCGGGATATTCCTACAATGAGCAGTTCTTC.